These 24 T cell receptor beta chains were sequenced from one sample in a study of type 1 regulatory T cells. TCRdb passed the reads through MiXCR, listing each CDR3 protein once. There are 60,000 to 70,000 distinct CDR3 sequences in the sample; roughly 50% occur only once, and about 2% lies in the top ten. Antigen specificity for these receptors is unknown. Sequencing input: cultured non-Tr1 T cells, either the whole culture or a sorted T cell fraction (not recorded which). These TCRs come from a human donor in good health.

The CDR3 nucleotides read TGTGCCAGTAGTTCCTATGGGGAGTGGACTGAAGCTTTCTTT. Amino acid sequence: CASSSYGEWTEAFF. V and J are TRBV19 and TRBJ1-1, with D hard to call. This CDR3 region has 14 residues. The V end lost 5 bases, the J end lost 5 bases, and 15 bases lay between the germline ends. Germline lookup yields CDR1 LNHDA and CDR2 SQIVND (reference sequence).

This clonotype showed up just a few times. The chain joins TRBV5-5 to TRBJ2-3; a weak D match, TRBD2 (6 bases). The CDR3 totals 14 residues. The germline CDR1 and CDR2 sequences are SGHKS and YYEKEE (reference sequence). V was pared by 0 bases and J by 4 bases, with 9 bases between. CDR3 nucleotide sequence: TGTGCCAGCAGCTTGGAGGGCGGGGCAGATACGCAGTATTTT. This sequence encodes CASSLEGGADTQYF. Based on the CDR3 plus reference TRBV5-5 and TRBJ2-3, the full variable domain is DAGVTQSPTHLIKTRGQQVTLRCSPISGHKSVSWYQQVLGQGPQFIFQYYEKEERGRGNFPDRFSARQFPNYSSELNVNALLLGDSALYLCASSLEGGADTQYFGPGTRLTVL.

The rearrangement joins TRBV27 to TRBJ2-2; a possible D gene is TRBD2 (5 bases). The CDR3 spans 14 residues. Between the trimmed V and J ends, which lost 6 bases and 1 base, there was a span of 9 bases. Germline V gives CDR1 MNHEY, CDR2 SMNVEV (reference sequence). The CDR3 sequence: CASSLSGNTGELFF. CDR3 in DNA: TGTGCCAGCAGCCTAAGCGGGAACACCGGGGAGCTGTTTTTT.

This sequence joins TRBV12-5 and TRBJ2-2, with TRBD2 as a possible D gene (6 bases). CDR3 size: 16 residues. V lost 1 base and J 4 bases, leaving 13 bases between the germline ends. Germline lookup yields CDR1 LGHNT and CDR2 FRNRAP. CDR3 loop: CASGLGTIGSTGELFF. The CDR3 bases are TGTGCTAGTGGTTTGGGGACTATTGGGTCCACCGGGGAGCTGTTTTTT.

The chain uses TRBV6-5 and TRBJ1-2, with D maybe TRBD1 (5 bases). The V gene's germline CDR1 is MNHEY and CDR2 SVGAGI. V lost 6 bases and J lost 8, with 19 bases in between. The CDR3 is 14 residues long. CDR3 residues: CASSLPGGAEGYTF. CDR3 coding DNA: TGTGCCAGCAGCTTACCGGGGGGAGCGGAAGGCTACACCTTC.

This clonotype was picked up a small number of times. The genes are TRBV6-1 and TRBJ1-5, with D unresolved. Germline lookup yields CDR1 MNHNS and CDR2 SASEGT. V was pared by 2 bases and J by 5 bases, with 10 bases between. The length of the CDR3 is 14 residues. CDR3 loop: CASSETSRDQPQHF. The CDR3 bases are TGTGCCAGCAGTGAAACTTCGCGGGATCAGCCCCAGCATTTT.

The rearrangement joins TRBV20-1 to TRBJ2-7; the match to TRBD2 covers 9 bases. V lost 4 bases, J lost 3 bases, and 7 bases stayed unmatched. CDR1 DFQATT and CDR2 SNEGSKA come from the germline V gene (reference sequence). The CDR3 is made up of 14 amino acids. CDR3 loop: CSAIKGLAFYEQYF. DNA of the CDR3: TGCAGTGCTATCAAGGGACTAGCTTTCTACGAGCAGTACTTC.

A few counts support this clonotype. The chain carries TRBV7-9 and TRBJ1-1, with D maybe TRBD1 (6 bases). Germline CDR1 and CDR2: SEHNR and FQNEAQ (reference sequence). The CDR3 consists of 14 residues. The V and J ends lost 6 bases and 0 bases respectively, with 11 bases between them. CDR3 nucleotide sequence: TGTGCCAGCAGACGGACAGATATGAACACTGAAGCTTTCTTT. Translating it yields CASRRTDMNTEAFF.

This clonotype has just a few counts. The chain combines TRBV6-5 with TRBJ1-1; 9 bases are a match to TRBD1. Per germline, CDR1 MNHEY and CDR2 SVGAGI. The CDR3 runs to 16 residues. Trimming at V came to 5 bases and at J to 1 base, leaving 8 bases not matched to a gene. The CDR3 bases are TGTGCCAGCAGTCCACAGGGGGCGTTAGGGAACACTGAAGCTTTCTTT. This encodes CASSPQGALGNTEAFF.

The CDR3 DNA is TGTGCCAGCAGTTTCGGACTAGCGGGATGGAATGAGCAGTTCTTC. It codes for CASSFGLAGWNEQFF. The genes are TRBV28 and TRBJ2-1, with 12 bases lining up with TRBD2. Germline values: CDR1 MDHEN, CDR2 SYDVKM. CDR3 length: 15 residues. Trimming took 3 bases from V and 7 from J; bases not matched to a gene: 4.

V usage is TRBV5-1 and J usage is TRBJ1-2; TRBD1 matches at 11 bases. CDR1 and CDR2 (germline): SGHRS, YFSETQ. With 3 bases clipped from V and 0 bases from J, the junction kept 10 bases outside the gene matches. This CDR3 region has 18 residues. CDR3 sequence reads: CASSYGQGAGTANYGYTF. CDR3 sequence (DNA): TGCGCCAGCAGCTATGGACAGGGGGCGGGGACGGCTAACTATGGCTACACCTTC.

The chain is built from TRBV6-5 and TRBJ2-1; D gene uncertain. The CDR3 has 15 amino acids. V lost 4 bases and J 0 bases, leaving 10 bases between the germline ends. Germline V CDR1 and CDR2: MNHEY, SVGAGI. The CDR3, as DNA: TGTGCCAGCAGTTTGACGTGGAGCTCCTACAATGAGCAGTTCTTC. It specifies CASSLTWSSYNEQFF.

This clonotype came up a few times. The CDR3 reads CATSREGVSNQPQHF. CDR3 DNA: TGTGCCACCAGCAGAGAAGGGGTTAGCAATCAGCCCCAGCATTTT. The gene calls are TRBV15 and TRBJ1-5; D is possibly TRBD1 (5 bases). The V and J ends lost 0 bases and 0 bases respectively, with 6 bases between them. The CDR3 is 15 amino acids. Germline CDR1 reads LNHNV; CDR2 reads YYDKDF (reference sequence).

This clonotype turned up a few times. The chain carries TRBV19 and TRBJ2-7, with TRBD2 identical over 8 bases. The CDR3 extends over 14 amino acids. J gave up 3 bases and V 8 bases, and 9 bases lay outside the gene matches. CDR1 is LNHDA and CDR2 is SQIVND in the germline V gene (reference sequence). The CDR3 DNA follows: TGTGCCAGTCGGCCGGGACTAGGTTTCTACGAGCAGTACTTC. The encoded protein is CASRPGLGFYEQYF.

The chain uses TRBV6-2 or TRBV6-3 and TRBJ2-2, with D possibly being TRBD1 (6 bases). This CDR3 has 15 amino acids. Germline CDR1 and CDR2: MNHEY and SVGEGT. Trimming took off 6 bases at V and 2 bases at J, with 13 bases between the two ends. The DNA for the CDR3 is TGTGCCAGCAGCTCGAGGGGGTTTAACACCGGGGAGCTGTTTTTT. This translates into CASSSRGFNTGELFF.

The V gene is TRBV28, the J gene TRBJ2-7; maybe TRBD1 (5 bases). Per the germline V gene, CDR1 is MDHEN and CDR2 is SYDVKM. V was cut by 3 bases and J by 6 bases, with 15 bases left in between. The CDR3 runs 14 residues. As DNA, the CDR3 is TGTGCCAGCAGTTTGGGGCAGGTTTCTCGCGAGCAGTACTTC. Amino acid sequence: CASSLGQVSREQYF.

A single count supports this clonotype. The rearrangement uses TRBV4-1 and TRBJ1-4, with D possibly being TRBD1 (6 bases). Deletions cut 3 bases from V and 2 bases from J, with 16 bases between. Looked up from germline, CDR1 is MGHRA and CDR2 is YSYEKL. CDR3 size: 17 residues. The DNA for the CDR3 is TGCGCCAGCAGCCATGGCCGGGGGGCAACGACTAATGAAAAACTGTTTTTT. This translates into CASSHGRGATTNEKLFF.

The rearrangement uses TRBV20-1 and TRBJ1-6; the D gene is possibly TRBD1 (5 bases). The V gene's germline CDR1 is DFQATT and CDR2 SNEGSKA (reference sequence). The CDR3 consists of 14 residues. Trimming took 3 bases from V and 4 from J, leaving 10 bases between them. The CDR3: CSASLGGYNSPLHF. CDR3 nucleotide sequence: TGCAGTGCTAGTCTGGGGGGATATAATTCACCCCTCCACTTT.

This sequence joins TRBV12-3 or TRBV12-4 and TRBJ2-2; D unresolved. Trimming removed 5 bases from V and 6 bases from J, with 13 bases in between. This CDR3 contains 14 residues. Here the CDR3 reads CASSPGRVAGELFF. CDR3 DNA: TGTGCCAGCAGTCCTGGTCGTGTGGCCGGGGAGCTGTTTTTT.

Only a few counts were recorded for this clonotype. The CDR3 coding sequence is TGTGCCAGCACCACCATGGGGGGGAGGAGAGAGACCCAGTACTTC. This gives the protein CASTTMGGRRETQYF. The rearrangement joins TRBV5-5 to TRBJ2-5, with 7 bases matching TRBD2. The CDR3 runs to 15 residues. Germline CDR1 SGHKS, CDR2 YYEKEE (reference sequence). V was clipped by 6 bases and J by 4 bases; unmatched bases: 12.

The chain links TRBV6-1 to TRBJ2-2; D may be TRBD2 (5 bases). The CDR3 consists of 17 residues. Germline V gene data show CDR1 as MNHNS and CDR2 as SASEGT. V lost 2 bases and J 6 bases, leaving 19 bases between the germline ends. CDR3 coding DNA: TGTGCCAGCAGTGAACGCCGGGGTTCGTTCGGGGCCGGGGAGCTGTTTTTT. Translating gives CASSERRGSFGAGELFF.

This sequence joins TRBV5-1 and TRBJ1-3; 8 nucleotides align to TRBD1. Germline V lookup: CDR1 SGHRS, CDR2 YFSETQ. J was trimmed by 7 bases and V by 4 bases; bases with no gene match: 16. CDR3 length equals 17 residues. CDR3 sequence (DNA): TGCGCCAGCAGCCAGCGGTCAGGGGGCAGGTTGACGAACACCATATATTTT. It is translated as CASSQRSGGRLTNTIYF.

The chain uses TRBV6-6 and TRBJ2-1; TRBD2 matches 7 bases. The CDR3 is made up of 14 amino acids. CDR1 MNHNY and CDR2 SVGAGI come from the germline V gene (reference sequence). V lost 7 bases, J lost 8 bases, and 11 bases stayed unmatched. This CDR3 reads CASKPEGRGDEQFF. CDR3 in DNA: TGTGCCAGCAAGCCTGAGGGACGGGGGGATGAGCAGTTCTTC.

The chain is built from TRBV4-1 and TRBJ2-1; D remains unclear. Trimming stripped 0 bases from V and 3 bases from J, with 6 bases between. Looked up from germline, CDR1 is MGHRA and CDR2 is YSYEKL. This CDR3 spans 14 amino acids. The DNA of the CDR3 is TGCGCCAGCAGCCAAGAAACTCTCTACAATGAGCAGTTCTTC. Translated, it gives CASSQETLYNEQFF.